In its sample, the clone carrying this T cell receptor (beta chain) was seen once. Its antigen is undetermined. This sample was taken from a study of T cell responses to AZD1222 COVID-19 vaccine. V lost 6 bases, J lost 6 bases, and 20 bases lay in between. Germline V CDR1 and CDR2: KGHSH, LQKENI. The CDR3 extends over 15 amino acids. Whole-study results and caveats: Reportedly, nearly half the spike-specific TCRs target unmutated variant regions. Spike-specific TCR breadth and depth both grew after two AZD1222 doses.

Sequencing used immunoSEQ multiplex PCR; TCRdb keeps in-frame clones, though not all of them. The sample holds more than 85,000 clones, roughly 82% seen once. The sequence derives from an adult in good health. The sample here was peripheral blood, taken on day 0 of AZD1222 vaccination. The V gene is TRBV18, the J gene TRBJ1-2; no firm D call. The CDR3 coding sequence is TGTGCCAGCTCGCAACTCAATAGTAACGGGGATGGCTACACCTTC. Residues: CASSQLNSNGDGYTF.